The text below deals with one TCR beta chain. The clone's antigen remains unknown. Within one base of it there is no much larger clone, and no base qualities were kept. The CDR3 numbers 14 residues from cysteine through phenylalanine. Only the CDR3 portion is preserved as DNA: 42 bases, with reading frame beginning at the first base. V loses 1 base, J loses 4 bases, and the germline ends lie 7 bases apart. CDR1 SGHTA and CDR2 FQGNSA were looked up in the germline V gene. The sample's time point label is to be understood as: week 35, safety follow-up. Each vaccine dose was 300 ug of a 20-mer mutant IDH1 peptide in Montanide, given subcutaneously with topical imiquimod. Eight vaccinations were administered to patients in weeks 1, 3, 5, 7, 11, 15, 19 and 23, corresponding to visits V03 through V10. Newly diagnosed WHO grade 3 or 4 IDH1-mutant astrocytomas showing loss of nuclear ATRX were present in the donors. The samples were drawn from NOA16, a multicentre, single-arm, open-label phase I trial in Germany that tested a mutant IDH1 peptide vaccine in humans for the first time. The DNeasy Blood and Tissue Kit was used to extract genomic DNA from EDTA blood for TCRB sequencing.

The library was built by means of the immunoSEQ multiplex PCR assay. Following the manufacturer's protocol, the hsTCRB Kit was used to amplify rearranged TCR beta chain sequences. Sequencing of TCRB libraries was carried out on an Illumina MiSeq. As for the authors' bioinformatics: Demultiplexing, trimming and gene mapping were performed with the kit vendor's proprietary platform. Here the immuneACCESS table is served through TCRdb, limited to in-frame sequences with V and J called. Missing clones are a known gap in these copies; in checked studies unresolved V genes cover under half, and the rest lacks a known reason. V, J and clone size were drawn from that table, and D and trimming were deduced from the DNA. For this sample there are about 54,000 clones; 80% to 90% appear just once. The ten largest clones capture more than 1.5% of the sample. These data come from a study of a mutant IDH1 vaccine in newly diagnosed glioma (dated by TCRdb to about 2021). Notes on the research overall: Vaccination was initiated 4-6 weeks after radiotherapy alone, or concurrently with temozolomide cycles in the chemotherapy-containing groups. Of the approximately 34 treated patients, about 62% were male and approximately 38% were female, and a mean age of approximately 40 years was recorded. Before enrollment, patients had received standard therapy of radiotherapy alone, temozolomide alone, or radiochemotherapy with temozolomide; most received the combination. The week-35 safety follow-up took place at visit V12, and the week-47 end of study took place at visit V13. Peripheral blood was collected at six visits: V03 (baseline), V05, V07, V10, V12 and V13. Longitudinal TCRB deep sequencing was performed for 25 to 30 treated patients wherever samples were available for exploratory analyses.

The study at large found these results: Across multiple MHC alleles, vaccine-induced immune responses were seen in nearly 95% of patients. Pseudoprogression seemed to be unrelated to changes in the top peripheral T cell clonotypes found by TCRB sequencing. The authors noted that analyses of patient blood samples could not be reproduced because of sample limitations. Availability determined which PBMC samples were chosen for TCRB deep sequencing.

Sequencing was performed on PBMCs, taken from a glioma patient whose treatment included an IDH1 peptide vaccine. The chain is encoded by TRBV7-2 joined to TRBJ2-2, with the D segment identity uncertain. This clonotype was sampled from a man in his forties with glioma. The CDR3 region: CASSLGVSTGELFF. Here is the DNA: TGTGCCAGCAGCTTAGGGGTCTCCACCGGGGAGCTGTTTTTT.